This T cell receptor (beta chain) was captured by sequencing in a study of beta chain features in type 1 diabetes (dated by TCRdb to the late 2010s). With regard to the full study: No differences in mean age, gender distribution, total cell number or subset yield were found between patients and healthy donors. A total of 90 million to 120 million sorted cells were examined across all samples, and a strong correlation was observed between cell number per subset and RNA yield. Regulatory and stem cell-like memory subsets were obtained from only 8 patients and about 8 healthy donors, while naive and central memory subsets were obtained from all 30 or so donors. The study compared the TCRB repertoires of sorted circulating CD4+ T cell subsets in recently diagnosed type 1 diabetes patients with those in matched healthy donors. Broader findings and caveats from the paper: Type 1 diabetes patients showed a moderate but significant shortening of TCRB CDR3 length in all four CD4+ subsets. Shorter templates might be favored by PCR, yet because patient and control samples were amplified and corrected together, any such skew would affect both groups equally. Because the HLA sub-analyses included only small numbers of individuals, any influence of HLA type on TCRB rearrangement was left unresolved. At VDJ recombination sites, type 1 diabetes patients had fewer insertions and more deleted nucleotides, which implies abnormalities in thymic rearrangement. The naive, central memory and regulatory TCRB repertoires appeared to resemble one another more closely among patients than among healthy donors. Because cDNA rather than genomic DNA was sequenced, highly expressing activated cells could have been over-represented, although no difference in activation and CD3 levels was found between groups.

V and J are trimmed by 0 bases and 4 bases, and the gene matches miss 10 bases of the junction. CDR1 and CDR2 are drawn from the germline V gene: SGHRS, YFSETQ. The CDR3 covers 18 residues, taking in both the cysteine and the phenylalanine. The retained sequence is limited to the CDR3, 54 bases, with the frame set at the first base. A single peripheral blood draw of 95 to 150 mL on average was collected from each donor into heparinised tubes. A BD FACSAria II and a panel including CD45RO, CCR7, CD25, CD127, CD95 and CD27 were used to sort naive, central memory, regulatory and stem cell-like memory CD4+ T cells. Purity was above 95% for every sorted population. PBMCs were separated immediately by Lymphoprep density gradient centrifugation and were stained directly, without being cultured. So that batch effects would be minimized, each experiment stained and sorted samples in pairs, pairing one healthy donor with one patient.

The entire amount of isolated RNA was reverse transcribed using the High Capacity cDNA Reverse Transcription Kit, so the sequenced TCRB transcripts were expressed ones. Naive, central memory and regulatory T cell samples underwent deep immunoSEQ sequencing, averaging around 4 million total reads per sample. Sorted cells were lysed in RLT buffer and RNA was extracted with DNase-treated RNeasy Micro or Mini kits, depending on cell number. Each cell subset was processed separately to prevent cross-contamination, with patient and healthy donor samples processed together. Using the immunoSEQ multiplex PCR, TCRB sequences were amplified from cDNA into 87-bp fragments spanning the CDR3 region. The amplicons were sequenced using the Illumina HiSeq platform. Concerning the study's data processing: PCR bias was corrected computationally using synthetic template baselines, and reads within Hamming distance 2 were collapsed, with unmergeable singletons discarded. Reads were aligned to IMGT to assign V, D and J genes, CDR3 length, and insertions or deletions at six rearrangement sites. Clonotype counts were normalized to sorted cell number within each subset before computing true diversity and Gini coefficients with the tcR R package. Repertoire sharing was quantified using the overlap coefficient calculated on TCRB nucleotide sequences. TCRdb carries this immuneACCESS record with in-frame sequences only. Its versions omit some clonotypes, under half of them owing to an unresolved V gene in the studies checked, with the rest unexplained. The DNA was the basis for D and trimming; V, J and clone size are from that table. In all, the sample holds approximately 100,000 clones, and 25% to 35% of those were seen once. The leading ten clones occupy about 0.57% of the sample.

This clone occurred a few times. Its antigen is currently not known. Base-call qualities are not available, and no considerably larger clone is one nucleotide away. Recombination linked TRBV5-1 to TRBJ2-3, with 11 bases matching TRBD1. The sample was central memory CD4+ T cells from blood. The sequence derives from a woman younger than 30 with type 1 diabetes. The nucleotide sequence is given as TGCGCCAGCAGCTTGGCACCCGTGAAGGGACAGGGGGCAGATACGCAGTATTTT. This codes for CASSLAPVKGQGADTQYF.